This is a list of T cell receptor beta chains from one sample in a study of T cells in Graves' hyperthyroidism and ophthalmopathy. MiXCR was run by TCRdb on the multiplex PCR reads, yielding one entry per CDR3 protein. The table lists approximately 420,000 distinct CDR3 sequences, approximately 13% of them singletons. The sequenced sample consisted of blood. These receptors all stem from a woman aged 18-35 years with Graves' hyperthyroidism. CDR3s leave out the opening cysteine and the closing phenylalanine or tryptophan.

J,V,CDR3
TRBJ2-3,TRBV7-8,ASSLTQGIGGDTQY
TRBJ2-1,TRBV27,ASSQIAASSYNEQF
TRBJ2-1,TRBV7-8,ASSPSGRAHNEQF
TRBJ2-5,TRBV7-2,ASSLGLGPGKTQY
TRBJ2-1,TRBV7-2,ASSISGSTYNEQF
TRBJ2-5,TRBV9,ASNVAGGPRETQY
TRBJ1-4,TRBV7-9,ASSQGQPEKLF
TRBJ2-3,TRBV20-1,SARKPLAARDTQY
TRBJ1-5,TRBV20-1,SATSGDQPQH
TRBJ2-2,TRBV7-3,ASSQTGQAGELF
TRBJ2-1,TRBV20-1,SASRRTSGFRTNEQF
TRBJ2-3,TRBV30,AWRRLGWELESDTQY
TRBJ1-6,TRBV20-1,SAPGQGDNSPLH
TRBJ1-5,TRBV20-1,SAREPGQGAEISNQPQH
TRBJ2-7,TRBV12-3/TRBV12-4,ASSLMWTSGEYEQY
TRBJ2-3,TRBV10-3,AISKLAGETDTQY
TRBJ2-7,TRBV28,ASRASGGSYEQY
TRBJ1-2,TRBV9,ASSSSDGSGYGYT
TRBJ2-1,TRBV7-3,ASSLARAGREQF
TRBJ2-7,TRBV6-1,ASSPELAGLYEQY
TRBJ2-1,TRBV10-3,AISSGTSGIGRGTSYNEQF
TRBJ1-1,TRBV7-2,ASSDPGVWRAF
TRBJ1-1,TRBV6-1,ASLGRNTEAF
TRBJ1-5,TRBV6-6,ASSYALGSQPQH
TRBJ2-5,TRBV2,ASTVKETQY
TRBJ1-1,TRBV7-9,ASSNQGAGYTEAF
TRBJ2-6,TRBV10-1,ASSSGTGANVLT
TRBJ1-1,TRBV4-3,ASSQAGLNTEAF
TRBJ2-2,TRBV11-3,ASSSTWGLAGGPYTGELF
TRBJ2-5,TRBV30,AWSLEETQY
TRBJ2-3,TRBV18,ASSGSAGSTDTQY
TRBJ2-1,TRBV11-2,ASSFLAVPGNEQF
TRBJ2-3,TRBV10-2,ASRPTSQNPPTDTQY
TRBJ1-5,TRBV11-1,ASSFPAGSNQPQH
TRBJ1-2,TRBV3-1,ASSQGSGYGYT
TRBJ2-1,TRBV20-1,SADGRGGLRIDEQF
TRBJ2-7,TRBV9,ASSVDQSASYEQY
TRBJ2-5,TRBV20-1,SATPSGKVEETQY
TRBJ2-2,TRBV20-1,SARDRTSGHANTGELF
TRBJ2-3,TRBV11-2,ASSFLREASTDTQY
TRBJ2-1,TRBV5-1,ASHTGTSVNNEQF
TRBJ2-4,TRBV19,ASSITGTSGRSIQY
TRBJ2-1,TRBV10-3,AISEPLAGTYNEQF
TRBJ2-5,TRBV18,ASSPMGETQY
TRBJ2-7,TRBV28,ASSVGGLAGGPYEQY
TRBJ2-7,TRBV2,AGGLADYEQY
TRBJ1-3,TRBV6-5,ASSFSTGGENTIY
TRBJ2-7,TRBV7-9,ASSHRDRDEQY
TRBJ2-1,TRBV6-1,ASSEASGSYNEQF
TRBJ1-1,TRBV27,ASSLKSRNTEAF
TRBJ1-5,TRBV30,AWSEGGRGGNQPQH